One and the same sample provided the 24 T cell receptor beta chains below, sequenced in a study of shared clonotypes between healthy human individuals. The method was immunoSEQ multiplex PCR; TCRdb's version includes in-frame clones alone and lacks a portion of them. The sample lists approximately 500,000 clones; 70% to 80% were seen once. Sequenced material: PBMCs. The receptors derive from a woman aged 40 to 50 in good health. Some clones in this sample may be carry-over from other donors' samples.

The chain recombines TRBV5-1 with TRBJ2-2; possible D gene TRBD1, 5 bases. The V gene's germline CDR1 is SGHRS and CDR2 YFSETQ. This CDR3 comprises 17 residues. V was trimmed by 4 bases and J by 4 bases, leaving 20 bases between them. CDR3 in amino acids: CASSLSQSQGPTGELFF. The CDR3 DNA reads as TGCGCCAGCAGCCTTTCCCAATCCCAGGGCCCCACCGGGGAGCTGTTTTTT.

This clone was counted a few times. The V call is TRBV18, the J call TRBJ2-7; a weak D match, TRBD1 (6 bases). The CDR3 is 13 amino acids. Trimming pared 2 bases from V and 3 bases from J, leaving 8 bases between. CDR1 and CDR2 (germline): KGHSH, LQKENI. Written as DNA, the CDR3 is TGTGCCAGCTCACCAGCACAGGGCTACGAGCAGTACTTC. Amino acid sequence: CASSPAQGYEQYF. Full variable domain (rest looked up from reference TRBV18 and TRBJ2-7): NAGVMQNPRHLVRRRGQEARLRCSPMKGHSHVYWYRQLPEEGLKFMVYLQKENIIDESGMPKERFSAEFPKEGPSILRIQQVVRGDSAAYFCASSPAQGYEQYFGPGTRLTVT.

The rearrangement uses TRBV28 and TRBJ2-2; D is uncertain. V lost 7 bases to trimming and J lost 5 bases, with 5 bases between them. The CDR3 sequence is 11 residues long. Germline values: CDR1 MDHEN, CDR2 SYDVKM. The CDR3 loop is CASTFTGELFF. CDR3 sequence (DNA): TGTGCCAGCACCTTTACCGGGGAGCTGTTTTTT.

The chain links TRBV19 to TRBJ2-5, with 11 bases that match TRBD2. Per germline, CDR1 LNHDA and CDR2 SQIVND (reference sequence). The trim removed 5 bases at V and 2 bases at J, leaving 7 bases unmatched. The length of the CDR3 is 16 residues. The CDR3 nucleotides read TGTGCCAGTAGTCCCGGGACTAGCGGTGCACAAGAGACCCAGTACTTC. It yields the protein CASSPGTSGAQETQYF.

The chain employs TRBV5-1 and TRBJ1-1; D unclear. Per the germline V gene, CDR1 is SGHRS and CDR2 is YFSETQ. V was clipped by 0 bases and J by 11 bases, with 20 bases between them. The CDR3 runs to 15 residues. The CDR3 DNA reads TGCGCCAGCAGCTTGGCCGGGTCCCGTGAGGAGAGGGCTTTCTTT. It is translated as CASSLAGSREERAFF.

The chain recombines TRBV19 with TRBJ2-7; D assignment may be TRBD1 or TRBD2 (5 bases each). V lost 5 bases, J lost 6 bases, and 17 bases lay in between. There are 14 residues in the CDR3. Germline V CDR1 and CDR2: LNHDA, SQIVND (reference sequence). The CDR3 sequence: CASSQGLGTFEQYF. As DNA, the CDR3 is TGTGCCAGTAGTCAAGGACTGGGGACGTTCGAGCAGTACTTC.

This sequence joins TRBV15 and TRBJ2-1, with TRBD2 matching over 11 bases. The CDR3 consists of 17 residues. Germline trimming cut 1 base from V and 4 bases from J; bases unmatched to any gene: 6. Looked up from germline, CDR1 is LNHNV and CDR2 is YYDKDF (reference sequence). CDR3 region: CATSRGVAGGAYNEQFF. CDR3 DNA: TGTGCCACCAGCAGAGGGGTAGCGGGAGGGGCATACAATGAGCAGTTCTTC.

The chain recombines TRBV30 with TRBJ1-5; D unresolved. Germline-derived CDR1 and CDR2 are GTSNPN and SVGIG (reference sequence). This CDR3 is 13 amino acids long. Deletions cut 5 bases from V and 4 bases from J, with 12 bases between. CDR3 nucleotide sequence: TGTGCCTGGGCGGGGTCACTAAATCAGCCCCAGCATTTT. Translated, it gives CAWAGSLNQPQHF.

This clone appeared once. The rearrangement links TRBV5-4 to TRBJ2-1; TRBD2 matches at 10 bases. The CDR3 is 14 amino acids. Germline-derived CDR1 and CDR2 are SGHNT and YYREEE (reference sequence). Unmatched junction bases numbered 4, after V lost 4 bases and J lost 6 bases. Here the CDR3 reads CASSPAGGLNEQFF. For the CDR3, the DNA is TGTGCCAGCAGCCCAGCGGGAGGGCTCAATGAGCAGTTCTTC.

The gene calls are TRBV7-2 and TRBJ2-3, with TRBD2 as a possible D gene (5 bases). The germline V gene encodes CDR1 SGHTA and CDR2 FQGNSA. The CDR3 runs to 16 residues. The V and J ends lost 0 bases and 0 bases respectively, with 10 bases between them. CDR3 DNA: TGTGCCAGCAGCTTAGCCCTAGCAGCTAGCACAGATACGCAGTATTTT. It is translated as CASSLALAASTDTQYF.

V gene TRBV9 combines with J gene TRBJ1-2; no clear D. From germline, CDR1 is SGDLS and CDR2 YYNGEE. There are 16 residues in the CDR3. V was clipped by 0 bases and J by 5 bases, with 17 bases between them. DNA for the CDR3: TGTGCCAGCAGCGTAGGGAGAACATTAATGGGTTATGGCTACACCTTC. Translation: CASSVGRTLMGYGYTF.

Only one count was recorded for this clone. This sequence joins TRBV27 and TRBJ2-7; D not resolved. Looked up from germline, CDR1 is MNHEY and CDR2 is SMNVEV (reference sequence). The germline V and J ends were trimmed by 5 bases and 5 bases, with 4 bases remaining between them. CDR3 size: 10 residues. In nucleotides, the CDR3 is TGTGCCAGCAGTAGTAACGAGCAGTACTTC. Translating it yields CASSSNEQYF.

The chain couples TRBV6-1 to TRBJ2-1, with 9 nucleotides matching TRBD2. Germline V gene lookup returns CDR1 MNHNS and CDR2 SASEGT. The CDR3 has 15 residues. J was trimmed by 4 bases and V by 1 base; bases with no gene match: 2. The CDR3: CASSEGTSAYNEQFF. The CDR3 nucleotides read TGTGCCAGCAGTGAAGGGACTAGCGCGTACAATGAGCAGTTCTTC.

The gene calls are TRBV19 and TRBJ2-1; 7 positions match TRBD2. Trimming at V came to 6 bases and at J to 4 bases, leaving 15 bases not matched to a gene. This CDR3 has 17 residues. Germline-derived CDR1 and CDR2 are LNHDA and SQIVND (reference sequence). CDR3 coding DNA: TGTGCCAGTAGCTCATCAGTAGCGGGCGGCCAATACAATGAGCAGTTCTTC. This gives the protein CASSSSVAGGQYNEQFF.

The CDR3 sequence is CASSTGGWWETQYF. Here the CDR3 DNA reads TGTGCCAGCAGTACAGGGGGATGGTGGGAGACCCAGTACTTC. The gene calls are TRBV6-1 and TRBJ2-5, with 8 bases identical to TRBD1. CDR3 length: 14 residues. Germline V gives CDR1 MNHNS, CDR2 SASEGT. V shed 5 bases, J shed 5 bases, and the junction held 7 bases outside the gene matches.

The chain is built from TRBV28 and TRBJ2-2; D unresolved. The length of the CDR3 is 15 residues. V was clipped by 3 bases and J by 1 base, with 9 bases between them. Germline CDR1 and CDR2: MDHEN and SYDVKM. The CDR3 DNA follows: TGTGCCAGCAGTTTGGCGGCTCTGAACACCGGGGAGCTGTTTTTT. Translated, it gives CASSLAALNTGELFF.

V usage is TRBV7-3 and J usage is TRBJ2-7; D possibly corresponds to TRBD2 (6 bases). CDR3 size: 13 residues. Germline CDR1 is SGHTA and CDR2 is FQGTGA. V lost 5 bases and J lost 6, with 14 bases in between. CDR3 DNA sequence: TGTGCCAGCAGCGTAGGGACTTCCACCGAGCAGTACTTC. Residues: CASSVGTSTEQYF. Full variable domain (remainder filled in from reference TRBV7-3 and TRBJ2-7): GAGVSQTPSNKVTEKGKYVELRCDPISGHTALYWYRQSLGQGPEFLIYFQGTGAADDSGLPNDRFFAVRPEGSVSTLKIQRTERGDSAVYLCASSVGTSTEQYFGPGTRLTVT.

V usage is TRBV18 and J usage is TRBJ2-7; 9 bases are shared with TRBD1. This CDR3 is built from 14 residues. CDR1 and CDR2 (germline): KGHSH, LQKENI. V trimming: 6 bases; J trimming: 7 bases; junction bases outside the gene matches: 10. CDR3 region: CASSLTGGAEEQYF. The DNA of the CDR3 is TGTGCCAGCTCTCTCACAGGGGGCGCGGAAGAGCAGTACTTC.

This chain joins TRBV11-1 and TRBJ2-7; 8 positions agree with TRBD2. Trimming took 3 bases from V and 5 from J; bases not matched to a gene: 6. From germline, CDR1 is SGHAT and CDR2 FQDESV (reference sequence). The CDR3 extends over 14 amino acids. DNA for the CDR3: TGTGCCAGCAGCTTTTGGGGGACTAGTGACGAGCAGTACTTC. Protein: CASSFWGTSDEQYF.

The V call is TRBV23-1, the J call TRBJ1-5; D gene ambiguous. TRBV23-1 counts as an open reading frame of uncertain function. Trimming cost V 0 bases and J 0 bases, with 9 bases left between them. There are 16 residues in the CDR3. The CDR3: CASSQSCYYSNQPQHF. CDR3 coding DNA: TGCGCCAGCAGTCAATCGTGCTACTATAGCAATCAGCCCCAGCATTTT.

This clone has at least ten counts. The genes are TRBV10-3 and TRBJ1-2, with TRBD1 as a possible D gene (6 bases). CDR3 size: 14 residues. CDR1 and CDR2 from the germline V gene are ENHRY and SYGVKD. The V and J ends lost 5 bases and 5 bases respectively, with 15 bases between them. CDR3 residues: CAISKDSLSYGYTF. The CDR3 nucleotides are TGTGCCATCAGTAAGGACAGCCTAAGTTATGGCTACACCTTC.

This rearrangement joins TRBV30 to TRBJ2-4, with a tentative D call TRBD2 (6 bases). V gave up 0 bases and J gave up 7 bases, with 10 bases separating them. CDR3 size: 13 residues. CDR1 is GTSNPN, CDR2 SVGIG, per germline (reference sequence). The CDR3 is CAWSVGTQNIQYF. CDR3 in DNA: TGTGCCTGGAGTGTGGGGACTCAGAACATTCAGTACTTC.

This sequence joins TRBV28 and TRBJ2-1; D unresolved. Germline CDR1 MDHEN, CDR2 SYDVKM. Trimming shortened V by 7 bases and J by 0 bases, and 10 bases separated the two germline ends. The CDR3 extends over 14 amino acids. The CDR3 sequence: CASIKPSSYNEQFF. The CDR3 DNA is TGTGCCAGCATAAAGCCGAGCTCCTACAATGAGCAGTTCTTC.

A word on this clone: This sample also contains other DNA sequences that code for the same CDR3. The rearrangement links TRBV11-3 to TRBJ2-3, with 15 bases matching TRBD2. CDR3 length: 16 residues. V shed 5 bases and J 3 bases; nucleotides not matched to a gene: 3. From germline, CDR1 is SGHNT and CDR2 YENEEA. The CDR3 DNA reads as TGTGCCAGCAGCCCCGGGACTAGCGGGAGGACAGATACGCAGTATTTT. Translation: CASSPGTSGRTDTQYF.